These 25 T cell receptor beta chains originate from one sample sequenced in a study of response to subunit inactivated influenza vaccine. TCRdb re-called the RT-PCR reads with MiXCR, one entry per CDR3 protein. This sample has approximately 730,000 distinct CDR3 sequences, with approximately 15% found just once. Sequences were derived from PBMCs from blood, sampled around 15 days before vaccination. The origin of the receptors is a man aged 45-60 years who received an inactivated influenza vaccine.

In this sample, this clonotype turned up a few times. The chain uses TRBV24-1 and TRBJ2-7; possible D gene TRBD1, 7 bases. With 6 bases removed from V and 5 bases from J, the gap between germline ends came to 10 bases. Germline loops: CDR1 KGHDR, CDR2 SFDVKD. The CDR3 length is 12 residues. The CDR3 DNA reads TGTGCCACCAGTCCAGGGGGGAACGAGCAGTACTTC. Its protein is CATSPGGNEQYF.

The chain employs TRBV6-2 or TRBV6-3 and TRBJ2-6; 12 bases map to TRBD2. CDR3 length: 21 residues. With 6 bases clipped from V and 1 base from J, the junction kept 16 bases outside the gene matches. Germline CDR1 is MNHEY and CDR2 is SVGEGT. CDR3 residues: CASSGDRQRLAGVSGANVLTF. The CDR3 bases are TGTGCCAGCAGCGGAGATAGACAGCGACTAGCGGGAGTGTCTGGGGCCAACGTCCTGACTTTC.

This clonotype was found a few times. This rearrangement joins TRBV5-1 to TRBJ1-5, with TRBD1 matching 9 bases. In germline, CDR1 is SGHRS, CDR2 YFSETQ. V was pared by 0 bases and J by 3 bases, with 16 bases of the junction left unmatched. This CDR3 has 20 amino acids. The CDR3 region has the DNA TGCGCCAGCAGCTTGGCCAATCACAGTGGGGACAGGGAGCTCAATCAGCCCCAGCATTTT. Encoded protein: CASSLANHSGDRELNQPQHF. Combining the CDR3 with reference TRBV5-1 and TRBJ1-5 gives the whole variable domain KAGVTQTPRYLIKTRGQQVTLSCSPISGHRSVSWYQQTPGQGLQFLFEYFSETQRNKGNFPGRFSGRQFSNSRSEMNVSTLELGDSALYLCASSLANHSGDRELNQPQHFGDGTRLSIL.

This clonotype showed up just a few times. This sequence joins TRBV15 and TRBJ1-5, with TRBD1 matching over 8 bases. The germline V gene encodes CDR1 LNHNV and CDR2 YYDKDF (reference sequence). Trimming at V came to 0 bases and at J to 4 bases, leaving 5 bases not matched to a gene. The CDR3 runs to 16 residues. DNA of the CDR3: TGTGCCACCAGCAGAGACATAGGGGACAGGAATCAGCCCCAGCATTTT. Translation gives CATSRDIGDRNQPQHF. The complete variable domain, with remaining parts taken from reference TRBV15 and TRBJ1-5, reads DAMVIQNPRYQVTQFGKPVTLSCSQTLNHNVMYWYQQKSSQAPKLLFHYYDKDFNNEADTPDNFQSRRPNTSFCFLDIRSPGLGDTAMYLCATSRDIGDRNQPQHFGDGTRLSIL.

This chain joins TRBV7-8 and TRBJ2-2, with D possibly matching TRBD1 (6 bases). Germline values: CDR1 SGHVS, CDR2 FQNEAQ. The CDR3 runs 15 residues. V lost 2 bases and J 4 bases, leaving 11 bases between the germline ends. This CDR3 reads CASSLWGTLTGELFF. In DNA, the CDR3 is TGTGCCAGCAGCTTATGGGGGACACTCACCGGGGAGCTGTTTTTT.

A few counts support this clonotype. The chain employs TRBV6-5 and TRBJ2-6, with D perhaps assigned TRBD1 or TRBD2 (6 bases each). Germline loops: CDR1 MNHEY, CDR2 SVGAGI. CDR3 length: 17 amino acids. Deletions cut 0 bases from V and 2 bases from J, with 11 bases between. Here the CDR3 reads CASSYSNGGAGANVLTF. The DNA of the CDR3 is TGTGCCAGCAGTTACTCGAACGGGGGCGCTGGGGCCAACGTCCTGACTTTC.

This clonotype was seen more than once but under ten times. This chain links TRBV6-2 or TRBV6-3 with TRBJ2-1, with D possibly matching TRBD1 (7 bases). Trimming cost V 6 bases and J 4 bases, with 19 bases left between them. The germline gives CDR1 MNHEY, CDR2 SVGEGT. The CDR3 extends over 16 amino acids. Written as DNA, the CDR3 is TGTGCCAGCAGGGCCCGCGGGGACAGTCTGTACAATGAGCAGTTCTTC. This sequence encodes CASRARGDSLYNEQFF.

This clonotype was counted at least ten times. The V gene is TRBV29-1, the J gene TRBJ2-5; D may correspond to TRBD1 or TRBD2 (6 bases each). CDR1 SQVTM and CDR2 ANQGSEA come from the germline V gene. CDR3 length: 13 amino acids. Trimming took 3 bases from V and 5 from J, leaving 13 bases between them. The CDR3 nucleotides read TGCAGCGTTGACGAAGGGGGGTTTGAGACCCAGTACTTC. This gives the protein CSVDEGGFETQYF. The whole variable domain, filled in from reference TRBV29-1 and TRBJ2-5, reads SAVISQKPSRDICQRGTSLTIQCQVDSQVTMMFWYRQQPGQSLTLIATANQGSEATYESGFVIDKFPISRPNLTFSTLTVSNMSPEDSSIYLCSVDEGGFETQYFGPGTRLLVL.

V gene TRBV7-2 combines with J gene TRBJ1-3, with 8 bases that match TRBD1. The CDR3 extends over 15 amino acids. Trimming took 4 bases from V and 10 from J; bases not matched to a gene: 12. The germline V gene encodes CDR1 SGHTA and CDR2 FQGNSA. The CDR3 DNA is TGTGCCAGCAGCTCCCAGCCGAGACAGGGGTTAACCATATATTTT. Encoded protein: CASSSQPRQGLTIYF.

The rearrangement links TRBV7-9 to TRBJ2-7, with D hard to call. CDR1 is SEHNR, CDR2 FQNEAQ, per germline (reference sequence). Trimming shortened V by 5 bases and J by 6 bases, and 8 bases separated the two germline ends. CDR3 length: 11 amino acids. The CDR3 here is CASSEDLEQYF. CDR3 nucleotides: TGTGCCAGCAGCGAGGACCTCGAGCAGTACTTC.

The rearrangement joins TRBV11-2 to TRBJ2-3; no definite D call. The CDR3 consists of 19 residues. V was trimmed by 6 bases and J by 0 bases, leaving 25 bases between them. CDR1 is SGHAT and CDR2 is FQNNGV in the germline V gene. The CDR3 protein is CASSYIVSTHRDSTDTQYF. The DNA of the CDR3 is TGTGCCAGCAGTTACATCGTCTCGACGCATCGAGATAGCACAGATACGCAGTATTTT.

The rearrangement uses TRBV7-7 and TRBJ2-5, with a weak D call TRBD1 (6 bases). Germline V gene sequence: CDR1 SSHAT, CDR2 FNYEAQ (reference sequence). The CDR3 is 16 amino acids. The V gene lost 1 base and the J gene lost 3 bases, with 15 bases spanning the gap. CDR3 sequence: CASSLGRTVLKETQYF. The CDR3 DNA follows: TGTGCCAGCAGCTTAGGGAGGACAGTCCTGAAAGAGACCCAGTACTTC.

This clonotype was found a few times. DNA for the CDR3: TGTGCCACCCTAAGATCGGGGAGCACAGATACGCAGTATTTT. It is translated as CATLRSGSTDTQYF. J is TRBJ2-3 and V is TRBV28, with D perhaps TRBD2 (5 bases). The CDR3 spans 14 residues. The V and J ends lost 10 bases and 0 bases respectively, with 14 bases between them. Germline CDR1 is MDHEN and CDR2 is SYDVKM.

V usage is TRBV4-3 and J usage is TRBJ2-1; tentatively, D is TRBD1 or TRBD2 (5 bases each). The CDR3 is 15 residues long. Per the germline V gene, CDR1 is LGHNA and CDR2 is YSLEER. Trimming pared 0 bases from V and 7 bases from J, leaving 13 bases between. The DNA for the CDR3 is TGCGCCAGCAGCCAAGAATGGGACCTAAAAAATGAGCAGTTCTTC. Translation gives CASSQEWDLKNEQFF.

The chain recombines TRBV6-2 or TRBV6-3 with TRBJ1-1; TRBD1 might be the D (6 bases). Germline V gene lookup returns CDR1 MNHEY and CDR2 SVGEGT. The CDR3 runs to 15 residues. Trimming pared 2 bases from V and 6 bases from J, leaving 16 bases between. CDR3 protein: CASSYPGQWVAEAFF. CDR3 DNA sequence: TGTGCCAGCAGTTACCCCGGACAGTGGGTCGCTGAAGCTTTCTTT.

The CDR3 DNA follows: TGTGCCAGCAGCTCCCCCGCTGGAGAGCAGTTCTTC. As protein: CASSSPAGEQFF. The chain uses TRBV11-2 and TRBJ2-1, with D unclear. Looked up from germline, CDR1 is SGHAT and CDR2 is FQNNGV. Trimming cost V 4 bases and J 10 bases, with 11 bases left between them. This CDR3 has 12 residues.

The table lists this clonotype with a few counts. V and J are TRBV5-5 and TRBJ2-2, with D perhaps TRBD1 (6 bases). Trimming pared 4 bases from V and 4 bases from J, leaving 14 bases between. CDR1 is SGHKS, CDR2 YYEKEE, per germline (reference sequence). The CDR3 spans 15 residues. The DNA of the CDR3 is TGTGCCAGCAGCCAGGACAGCTTGGCCACCGGGGAGCTGTTTTTT. Its translation is CASSQDSLATGELFF.

The V and J genes are TRBV10-3 and TRBJ1-4; D is perhaps TRBD1 (6 bases). The V gene lost 2 bases and the J gene lost 8 bases, with 6 bases spanning the gap. The CDR3 is 12 amino acids. Germline V gene data show CDR1 as ENHRY and CDR2 as SYGVKD. DNA for the CDR3: TGTGCCATCAGTGAGAGGGGGGAAAAACTGTTTTTT. Amino acids: CAISERGEKLFF.

This clonotype was detected ten times or more. The CDR3 region is CASSQGVVRGNYNEQFF. For the CDR3, the DNA is TGTGCCAGCAGTCAAGGGGTGGTCCGGGGGAATTACAATGAGCAGTTCTTC. The chain carries TRBV11-2 and TRBJ2-1; maybe TRBD2 (6 bases). In germline, CDR1 is SGHAT, CDR2 FQNNGV. The ends were cut back, 6 bases at V and 4 bases at J, with 22 bases in the middle. The CDR3 has 17 amino acids.

In its sample, this clonotype was seen a few times. The gene calls are TRBV14 and TRBJ2-2; D may be TRBD1 (6 bases). V lost 2 bases and J 1 base, leaving 11 bases between the germline ends. Per the germline V gene, CDR1 is SGHDN and CDR2 is FVKESK. The length of the CDR3 is 16 residues. The CDR3 region is CASSQIRGGNTGELFF. The DNA for the CDR3 is TGTGCCAGCAGCCAAATTAGAGGGGGGAACACCGGGGAGCTGTTTTTT.

In its sample, this clonotype was seen a few times. The chain has TRBV5-1 and TRBJ2-3; D is perhaps TRBD2 (6 bases). Germline-derived CDR1 and CDR2 are SGHRS and YFSETQ. The CDR3 sequence is 17 residues long. Trimming cost V 2 bases and J 6 bases, with 22 bases left between them. Written as DNA, the CDR3 is TGCGCCAGCAGCTTCTCCCGCGGGGCTATCACCCAGGATACGCAGTATTTT. Its protein product is CASSFSRGAITQDTQYF.

A few counts support this clonotype. The V and J genes are TRBV5-4 and TRBJ2-3, with D perhaps matching TRBD1 or TRBD2 (5 bases each). The CDR3 is 13 residues long. Germline lookup yields CDR1 SGHNT and CDR2 YYREEE (reference sequence). The germline V and J ends were trimmed by 1 base and 11 bases, with 14 bases remaining between them. CDR3 coding DNA: TGTGCCAGCAGCTTGTTGGGGGATCGGGAGCAGTATTTT. Translating it yields CASSLLGDREQYF.

The chain has TRBV2 and TRBJ1-2; D not resolved. CDR1 is SNHLY and CDR2 is FYNNEI in the germline V gene. Trimming left V 0 bases short and J 11 bases short, with 10 bases between. The CDR3 extends over 12 amino acids. CDR3 in DNA: TGTGCCAGCAGTGAAGCCAGGACCTATTACACCTTC. This sequence encodes CASSEARTYYTF.

This clonotype came up a few times. The rearrangement joins TRBV6-2 or TRBV6-3 to TRBJ2-6; perhaps TRBD1 as D (6 bases). CDR3 length: 18 residues. The germline CDR1 and CDR2 sequences are MNHEY and SVGEGT. V shed 2 bases and J shed 0 bases, with 14 bases lying between them. The CDR3 nucleotides are TGTGCCAGCAGTTACGAGGGGGACCGTTCCTCTGGGGCCAACGTCCTGACTTTC. Its translation: CASSYEGDRSSGANVLTF.

The J gene is TRBJ2-7, the V gene TRBV18; possibly TRBD1 for D (6 bases). In germline, CDR1 is KGHSH, CDR2 LQKENI. V lost 7 bases to trimming and J lost 0 bases, with 10 bases between them. The CDR3 runs 13 residues. The CDR3 region has the DNA TGTGCCAGCTGGTCGGACAGCTCCTACGAGCAGTACTTC. This gives the protein CASWSDSSYEQYF. The variable domain in full, completed from reference TRBV18 and TRBJ2-7, reads NAGVMQNPRHLVRRRGQEARLRCSPMKGHSHVYWYRQLPEEGLKFMVYLQKENIIDESGMPKERFSAEFPKEGPSILRIQQVVRGDSAAYFCASWSDSSYEQYFGPGTRLTVT.